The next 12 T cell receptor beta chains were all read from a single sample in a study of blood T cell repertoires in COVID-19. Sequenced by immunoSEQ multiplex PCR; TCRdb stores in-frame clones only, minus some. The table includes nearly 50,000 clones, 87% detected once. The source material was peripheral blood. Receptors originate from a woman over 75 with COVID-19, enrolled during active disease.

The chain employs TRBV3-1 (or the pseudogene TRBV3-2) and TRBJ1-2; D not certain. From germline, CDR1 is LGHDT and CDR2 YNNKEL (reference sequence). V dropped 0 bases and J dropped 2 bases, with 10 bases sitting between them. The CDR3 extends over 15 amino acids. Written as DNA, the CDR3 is TGTGCCAGCAGCCAAGAGGTGACGGGGAACTATGGCTACACCTTC. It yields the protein CASSQEVTGNYGYTF.

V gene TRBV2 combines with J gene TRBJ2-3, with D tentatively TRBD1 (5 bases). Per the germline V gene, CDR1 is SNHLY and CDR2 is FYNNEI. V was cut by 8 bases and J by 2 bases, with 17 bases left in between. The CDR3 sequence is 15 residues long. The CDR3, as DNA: TGTGCCAGCGCCGGAAGACAGCTACACACAGATACGCAGTATTTT. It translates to CASAGRQLHTDTQYF.

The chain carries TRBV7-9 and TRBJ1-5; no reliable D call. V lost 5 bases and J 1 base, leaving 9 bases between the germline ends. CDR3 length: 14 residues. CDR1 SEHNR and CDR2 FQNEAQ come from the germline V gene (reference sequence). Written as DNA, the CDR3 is TGTGCCAGCAGCGGCGGGATAAGCAATCAGCCCCAGCATTTT. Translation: CASSGGISNQPQHF.

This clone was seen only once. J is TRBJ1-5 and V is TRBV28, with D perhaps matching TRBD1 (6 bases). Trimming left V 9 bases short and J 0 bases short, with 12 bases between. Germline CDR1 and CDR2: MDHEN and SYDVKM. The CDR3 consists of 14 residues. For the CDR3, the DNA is TGTGCCAGTAGATGGGACATTAGCAATCAGCCCCAGCATTTT. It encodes CASRWDISNQPQHF.

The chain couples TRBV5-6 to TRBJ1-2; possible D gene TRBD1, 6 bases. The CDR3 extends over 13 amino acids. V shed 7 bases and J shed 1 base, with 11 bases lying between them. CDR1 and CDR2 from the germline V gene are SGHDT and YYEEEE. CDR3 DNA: TGTGCCAGCCTAACAGGGAATAACTATGGCTACACCTTC. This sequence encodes CASLTGNNYGYTF.

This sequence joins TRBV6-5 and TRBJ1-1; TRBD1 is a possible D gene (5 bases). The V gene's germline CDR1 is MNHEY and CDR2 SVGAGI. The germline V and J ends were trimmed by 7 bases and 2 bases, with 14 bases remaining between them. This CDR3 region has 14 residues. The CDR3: CASTVGQLNTEAFF. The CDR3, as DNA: TGTGCCAGCACCGTGGGGCAGCTTAACACTGAAGCTTTCTTT.

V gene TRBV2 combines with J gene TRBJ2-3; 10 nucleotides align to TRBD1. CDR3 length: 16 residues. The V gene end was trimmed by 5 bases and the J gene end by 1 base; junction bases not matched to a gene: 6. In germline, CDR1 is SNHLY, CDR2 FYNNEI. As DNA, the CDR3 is TGTGCCAGCAGTCTATCGACAGGGGGCGGCACAGATACGCAGTATTTT. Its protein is CASSLSTGGGTDTQYF.

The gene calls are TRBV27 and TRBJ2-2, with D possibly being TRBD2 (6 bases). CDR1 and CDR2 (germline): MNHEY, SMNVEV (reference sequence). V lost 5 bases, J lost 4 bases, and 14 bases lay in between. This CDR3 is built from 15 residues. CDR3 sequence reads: CASSTLTRITGELFF. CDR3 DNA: TGTGCCAGCAGTACCTTGACTAGAATCACCGGGGAGCTGTTTTTT.

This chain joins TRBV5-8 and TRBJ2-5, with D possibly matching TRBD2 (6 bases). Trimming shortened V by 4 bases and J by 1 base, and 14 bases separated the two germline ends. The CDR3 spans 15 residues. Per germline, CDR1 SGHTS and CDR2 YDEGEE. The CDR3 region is CASSLGLRFQETQYF. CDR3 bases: TGTGCCAGCAGCCTGGGACTCCGCTTCCAAGAGACCCAGTACTTC.

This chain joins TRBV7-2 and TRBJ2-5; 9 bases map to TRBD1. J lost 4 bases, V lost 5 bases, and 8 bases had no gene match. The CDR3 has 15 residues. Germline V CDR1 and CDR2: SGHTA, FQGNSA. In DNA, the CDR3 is TGTGCCAGCAGCCTAGGACAGGGGATGCGAGAGACCCAGTACTTC. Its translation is CASSLGQGMRETQYF.

The CDR3 DNA is TGTGCCAGCAGCTTAGCAGGACTGATGTACGAGCAGTACTTC. It codes for CASSLAGLMYEQYF. The V call is TRBV7-2, the J call TRBJ2-7, with TRBD2 as a possible D gene (5 bases). Per the germline V gene, CDR1 is SGHTA and CDR2 is FQGNSA. Trimming removed 0 bases from V and 4 bases from J, with 10 bases in between. The CDR3 is made up of 14 amino acids. Full variable domain (rest looked up from reference TRBV7-2 and TRBJ2-7): GAGVSQSPSNKVTEKGKDVELRCDPISGHTALYWYRQSLGQGLEFLIYFQGNSAPDKSGLPSDRFSAERTGGSVSTLTIQRTQQEDSAVYLCASSLAGLMYEQYFGPGTRLTVT.

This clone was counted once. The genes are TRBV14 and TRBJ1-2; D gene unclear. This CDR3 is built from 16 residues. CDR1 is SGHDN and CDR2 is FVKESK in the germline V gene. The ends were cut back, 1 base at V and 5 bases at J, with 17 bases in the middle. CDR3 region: CASSQVGQSPVYGYTF. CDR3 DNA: TGTGCCAGCAGCCAAGTTGGCCAATCCCCCGTGTATGGCTACACCTTC.